One sample yielded the 3 T cell receptor beta chains listed below, sequenced in a study of shared clonotypes between healthy human individuals. The protocol was immunoSEQ multiplex PCR, while the TCRdb copy is restricted to in-frame clones and leaves out a portion. The data show a few million clones, with 80% to 95% seen just once and around 0.35% held by the top ten. The sample taken for sequencing was naive CD4+ T cells from PBMCs. Indicated subset: CD45RA+ positively selected. The origin of the receptors is a man between 18 and 29 years old in good health. Some clones in this sample may be carry-over from other donors' samples.

V is TRBV25-1 and J is TRBJ2-7; 8 bases match TRBD2. The CDR3 runs to 17 residues. The junction had 18 bases not matched to a gene; V was cut back by 4 bases and J by 7 bases. Looked up from germline, CDR1 is MGHDK and CDR2 is SYGVNS. The CDR3 DNA is TGTGCCAGCAGTGCCCTCCCCGGGCGGGGGGTTGTAGAGGAGCAGTACTTC. The encoded protein is CASSALPGRGVVEEQYF.

The DNA of the CDR3 is TGTGCCAGCAGTGGGCGGCTCACAGGGGGCCCTGGTGAGACCCAGTACTTC. This encodes CASSGRLTGGPGETQYF. The rearrangement links TRBV6-1 to TRBJ2-5; 9 bases map to TRBD1. The CDR3 sequence is 17 residues long. Germline trimming cut 4 bases from V and 5 bases from J; bases unmatched to any gene: 14. CDR1 is MNHNS, CDR2 SASEGT, per germline.

In its sample, this clone was seen a few times. The chain carries TRBV6-5 and TRBJ1-1; D gene uncertain. V was clipped by 0 bases and J by 1 base, with 6 bases between them. Germline loops: CDR1 MNHEY, CDR2 SVGAGI. This CDR3 contains 14 residues. CDR3 loop: CASSYSFRNTEAFF. CDR3 bases: TGTGCCAGCAGTTACTCGTTCCGGAACACTGAAGCTTTCTTT.